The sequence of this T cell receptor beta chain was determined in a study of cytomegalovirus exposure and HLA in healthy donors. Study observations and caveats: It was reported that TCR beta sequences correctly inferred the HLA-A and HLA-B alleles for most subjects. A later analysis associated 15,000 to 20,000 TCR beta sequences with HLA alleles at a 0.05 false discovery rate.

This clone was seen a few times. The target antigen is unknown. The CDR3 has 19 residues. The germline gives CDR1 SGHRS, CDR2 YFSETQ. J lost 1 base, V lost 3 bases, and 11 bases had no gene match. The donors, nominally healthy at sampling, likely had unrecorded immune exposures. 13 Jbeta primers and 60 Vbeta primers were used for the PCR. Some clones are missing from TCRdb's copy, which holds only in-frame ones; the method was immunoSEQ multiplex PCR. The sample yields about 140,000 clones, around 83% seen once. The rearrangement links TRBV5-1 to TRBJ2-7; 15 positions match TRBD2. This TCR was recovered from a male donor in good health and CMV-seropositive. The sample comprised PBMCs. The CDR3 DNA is TGCGCCAGCAGCTCCCCTACCCCGGGACTAGCGGGAGGTTCCTACGAGCAGTACTTC. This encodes CASSSPTPGLAGGSYEQYF.